What follows are 10 T cell receptor beta chains derived from one specimen sequenced in a study of cytomegalovirus exposure and HLA in healthy donors. It was with 60 Vbeta and 13 Jbeta primers that the PCR ran. Data came from immunoSEQ multiplex PCR; TCRdb stores just in-frame clones and leaves some out. The sample consists of approximately 100,000 clones, about 74% of them appearing once. Sequenced sample: PBMCs. The receptors shown here come from a man aged 60-69 years in good health and CMV-seropositive.

This rearrangement joins TRBV6-5 to TRBJ2-3, with 9 bases identical to TRBD1. This CDR3 spans 15 amino acids. The V and J ends lost 7 bases and 5 bases, in that order; junction bases with no gene match: 10. Germline lookup yields CDR1 MNHEY and CDR2 SVGAGI. The CDR3 DNA reads as TGTGCCAGCAATTTACATAGGACAGGGGAAGATACGCAGTATTTT. This translates into CASNLHRTGEDTQYF.

The CDR3 region is CASSLYAGVIYNEQFF. The CDR3 bases are TGTGCCAGCAGCTTGTACGCGGGGGTAATCTACAATGAGCAGTTCTTC. V gene TRBV7-9 combines with J gene TRBJ2-1, with 7 positions matching TRBD2. This CDR3 spans 16 amino acids. The germline V gene encodes CDR1 SEHNR and CDR2 FQNEAQ (reference sequence). The V and J ends lost 3 bases and 3 bases, in that order; junction bases with no gene match: 8. Together with reference TRBV7-9 and TRBJ2-1, the CDR3 gives the full variable domain: DTGVSQNPRHKITKRGQNVTFRCDPISEHNRLYWYRQTLGQGPEFLTYFQNEAQLEKSRLLSDRFSAERPKGSFSTLEIQRTEQGDSAMYLCASSLYAGVIYNEQFFGPGTRLTVL.

This chain links TRBV2 with TRBJ1-4; 7 bases line up with TRBD1. V lost 3 bases, J lost 7 bases, and 11 bases stayed unmatched. Germline V gene lookup returns CDR1 SNHLY and CDR2 FYNNEI. The CDR3 sequence is 16 residues long. The CDR3 sequence is CASSETGSRTGEKLFF. The CDR3, as DNA: TGTGCCAGCAGTGAGACAGGGTCAAGAACCGGTGAAAAACTGTTTTTT.

The chain is built from TRBV28 and TRBJ2-7, with D maybe TRBD1 (6 bases). The CDR3 runs 14 residues. The germline V gene has CDR1 MDHEN and CDR2 SYDVKM. Trimming left V 5 bases short and J 3 bases short, with 14 bases between. For the CDR3, the DNA is TGTGCCAGCAGTCGAACAGGGCTCCTCTACGAGCAGTACTTC. Protein sequence: CASSRTGLLYEQYF.

The rearrangement joins TRBV18 to TRBJ2-1; 8 nucleotides agree with TRBD1. Trimming at V came to 6 bases and at J to 0 bases, leaving 4 bases not matched to a gene. This CDR3 has 15 residues. Per the germline V gene, CDR1 is KGHSH and CDR2 is LQKENI. The CDR3 loop is CASSRQGSSYNEQFF. The DNA of the CDR3 is TGTGCCAGCTCCCGACAGGGGAGCTCCTACAATGAGCAGTTCTTC.

The gene calls are TRBV5-1 and TRBJ2-7; tentatively, D is TRBD1 (6 bases). Trimming took off 2 bases at V and 2 bases at J, with 11 bases between the two ends. Germline V gene sequence: CDR1 SGHRS, CDR2 YFSETQ. This CDR3 region has 14 residues. CDR3 sequence: CASSLDGGTYEQYF. CDR3 nucleotide sequence: TGCGCCAGCAGCTTAGATGGGGGCACCTACGAGCAGTACTTC.

This clone was picked up many times. This chain connects TRBV7-2 to TRBJ1-1, with 9 positions matching TRBD1. The V gene end was trimmed by 7 bases and the J gene end by 10 bases; junction bases not matched to a gene: 16. Per germline, CDR1 SGHTA and CDR2 FQGNSA. CDR3 length equals 15 residues. In DNA form, the CDR3 reads TGTGCCAGCACTCAAAGGTCGGGACAGGGATTCGGAGCTTTCTTT. Translation: CASTQRSGQGFGAFF.

The J gene is TRBJ1-4, the V gene TRBV5-5; D remains ambiguous. This CDR3 comprises 16 residues. V lost 3 bases and J 7 bases, leaving 19 bases between the germline ends. CDR1 is SGHKS, CDR2 YYEKEE, per germline (reference sequence). CDR3 sequence: CASSSAAGTGGEKLFF. CDR3 nucleotide sequence: TGTGCCAGCAGCTCCGCCGCCGGAACCGGAGGTGAAAAACTGTTTTTT.

The gene calls are TRBV14 and TRBJ2-5, with unresolved D. Germline CDR1 is SGHDN and CDR2 is FVKESK. Trimming left V 1 base short and J 5 bases short, with 11 bases between. The CDR3 spans 14 residues. The CDR3 DNA reads TGTGCCAGCAGCCAAGGGGCCAGATCTGAGACCCAGTACTTC. It specifies CASSQGARSETQYF.

The V gene is TRBV18, the J gene TRBJ1-1, with D possibly being TRBD1 (6 bases). The CDR3 has 13 amino acids. Germline CDR1 and CDR2: KGHSH and LQKENI. With 3 bases removed from V and 4 bases from J, the gap between germline ends came to 9 bases. CDR3 nucleotide sequence: TGTGCCAGCTCACCTCTCAGGGGCACTGAAGCTTTCTTT. Translation: CASSPLRGTEAFF.